A single sample gave rise to the 15 T cell receptor beta chains below, sequenced in a study of blood T cell repertoires in COVID-19. Clones were read by immunoSEQ multiplex PCR, and TCRdb kept only the in-frame ones, dropping some. The table has 90,000 or so clones, more than 70% seen once. What was sequenced was peripheral blood. These receptors were obtained from a human donor in a cohort sampled during active COVID-19.

The rearrangement uses TRBV11-2 and TRBJ2-4; TRBD1 is a possible D gene (6 bases). The germline V gene encodes CDR1 SGHAT and CDR2 FQNNGV. Trimming removed 1 base at V and 7 bases at J, with 14 bases between. CDR3 size: 15 residues. The CDR3 sequence: CASSLGVQGRNIQYF. The CDR3 bases are TGTGCCAGCAGCTTAGGGGTACAGGGTAGGAACATTCAGTACTTC. The variable domain in full, with the rest retrieved from reference TRBV11-2 and TRBJ2-4, is EAGVAQSPRYKIIEKRQSVAFWCNPISGHATLYWYQQILGQGPKLLIQFQNNGVVDDSQLPKDRFSAERLKGVDSTLKIQPAKLEDSAVYLCASSLGVQGRNIQYFGAGTRLSVL.

CDR3 sequence: CASRVSGTGDGYTF. The CDR3, as DNA: TGTGCCAGTAGGGTCTCCGGGACAGGGGACGGCTACACCTTC. The chain links TRBV19 to TRBJ1-2; 10 bases line up with TRBD1. Germline CDR1 LNHDA, CDR2 SQIVND (reference sequence). The CDR3 has 14 residues. Losses at the gene ends were 6 bases for V and 8 bases for J; bases not matched to a gene: 9.

DNA for the CDR3: TGCGCCAGAAGCCGCGAGGAGGGACCGAGGGAGGATTCACCCCTCCACTTT. This gives the protein CARSREEGPREDSPLHF. V is TRBV5-1 and J is TRBJ1-6; D possibly corresponds to TRBD1 (5 bases). Germline lookup yields CDR1 SGHRS and CDR2 YFSETQ. Trimming took off 8 bases at V and 8 bases at J, with 26 bases between the two ends. The CDR3 totals 17 residues.

The count of this clone is one. The V gene is TRBV12-3 or TRBV12-4, the J gene TRBJ1-1; tentatively, D is TRBD1 (6 bases). V was shortened by 4 bases and J by 10 bases, with 10 bases between the two germline ends. The CDR3 length is 11 residues. For the CDR3, the DNA is TGTGCCAGCAGTTCCGGGACACCAGCTTTCTTT. This encodes CASSSGTPAFF.

The chain joins TRBV6-5 to TRBJ1-5; 7 bases line up with TRBD1. Germline V gene sequence: CDR1 MNHEY, CDR2 SVGAGI. V lost 5 bases, J lost 7 bases, and 8 bases stayed unmatched. This CDR3 has 14 residues. The chain's CDR3 is CASSLRGGDQPQHF. For the CDR3, the DNA is TGTGCCAGCAGTCTTCGAGGGGGCGACCAGCCCCAGCATTTT.

The chain uses TRBV6-2 or TRBV6-3 and TRBJ1-1; D is unclear. Trimming took 2 bases from V and 1 from J, leaving 11 bases between them. Looked up from germline, CDR1 is MNHEY and CDR2 is SVGEGT. This CDR3 is built from 15 residues. CDR3 bases: TGTGCCAGCAGTTACGCCCCCCGGAGGAACACTGAAGCTTTCTTT. This sequence encodes CASSYAPRRNTEAFF.

This chain links TRBV11-2 with TRBJ2-3, with 8 bases identical to TRBD1. The V gene end was trimmed by 7 bases and the J gene end by 2 bases; junction bases not matched to a gene: 8. This CDR3 has 15 amino acids. Germline V lookup: CDR1 SGHAT, CDR2 FQNNGV. The CDR3 protein is CASKDRGRATDTQYF. CDR3 coding DNA: TGTGCCAGCAAAGACAGGGGTCGGGCCACAGATACGCAGTATTTT.

The chain carries TRBV6-5 and TRBJ2-3; 7 bases fit TRBD2. The CDR3 contains 12 residues. Germline lookup yields CDR1 MNHEY and CDR2 SVGAGI. J was trimmed by 9 bases and V by 5 bases; bases with no gene match: 5. CDR3 sequence reads: CASSRDYQTQYF. The DNA for the CDR3 is TGTGCCAGCAGTCGGGACTACCAAACGCAGTATTTT.

In DNA form, the CDR3 reads TGTGCCAGCAGTTTAGACAGGGTCCAAGAGACCCAGTACTTC. It specifies CASSLDRVQETQYF. The V and J genes are TRBV27 and TRBJ2-5, with 7 bases identical to TRBD1. Germline lookup yields CDR1 MNHEY and CDR2 SMNVEV (reference sequence). The V segment lost 2 bases and the J segment 1 base; nucleotides outside the gene matches: 1. The CDR3 contains 14 residues.

The V and J genes are TRBV13 and TRBJ1-1; D might be TRBD1 (6 bases). V lost 3 bases and J 3 bases, leaving 14 bases between the germline ends. CDR1 is PRHDT and CDR2 is FYEKMQ in the germline V gene (reference sequence). The CDR3 has 15 residues. CDR3 loop: CASSFKGGWDTEAFF. Written as DNA, the CDR3 is TGTGCCAGCAGCTTTAAAGGGGGATGGGACACTGAAGCTTTCTTT.

This CDR3 reads CASSLPYPGNTEAFF. As DNA, the CDR3 is TGTGCCAGCAGTTTACCGTATCCGGGGAACACTGAAGCTTTCTTT. The genes are TRBV28 and TRBJ1-1; D not resolved. CDR1 is MDHEN, CDR2 SYDVKM, per germline. With 2 bases removed from V and 1 base from J, the gap between germline ends came to 11 bases. The CDR3 extends over 15 amino acids. Full variable domain (remainder filled in from reference TRBV28 and TRBJ1-1): DVKVTQSSRYLVKRTGEKVFLECVQDMDHENMFWYRQDPGLGLRLIYFSYDVKMKEKGDIPEGYSVSREKKERFSLILESASTNQTSMYLCASSLPYPGNTEAFFGQGTRLTVV.

The chain is built from TRBV7-9 and TRBJ2-1; 8 bases map to TRBD1. V lost 3 bases, J lost 7 bases, and 17 bases stayed unmatched. The CDR3 is 18 amino acids. Germline values: CDR1 SEHNR, CDR2 FQNEAQ (reference sequence). The CDR3 region has the DNA TGTGCCAGCAGCTTGGGCCAGGGGACAGGACTGGGAGATAATGAGCAGTTCTTC. Residues: CASSLGQGTGLGDNEQFF.

The chain employs TRBV11-2 and TRBJ1-1; maybe TRBD1 (6 bases). Trimming shortened V by 4 bases and J by 11 bases, and 17 bases separated the two germline ends. This CDR3 is built from 13 residues. Germline V gene lookup returns CDR1 SGHAT and CDR2 FQNNGV. CDR3 nucleotide sequence: TGTGCCAGCAGCTCCCAGGGGACTATAGGGGCTTTCTTT. It codes for CASSSQGTIGAFF. Complete variable domain (other parts from reference TRBV11-2 and TRBJ1-1): EAGVAQSPRYKIIEKRQSVAFWCNPISGHATLYWYQQILGQGPKLLIQFQNNGVVDDSQLPKDRFSAERLKGVDSTLKIQPAKLEDSAVYLCASSSQGTIGAFFGQGTRLTVV.

The chain links TRBV2 to TRBJ1-2, with D possibly TRBD1 on 5 matching bases. In germline, CDR1 is SNHLY, CDR2 FYNNEI. This CDR3 is 13 amino acids long. V was clipped by 6 bases and J by 7 bases, with 15 bases between them. CDR3 DNA: TGTGCCAGCAGCGTCCAGGGCTTGGGTGGCTACACCTTC. Protein product: CASSVQGLGGYTF.

The V call is TRBV18, the J call TRBJ2-1; TRBD2 is a possible D gene (6 bases). Germline CDR1 and CDR2: KGHSH and LQKENI. The CDR3 loop spans 13 amino acids. Trimming stripped 3 bases from V and 9 bases from J, with 12 bases between. CDR3 nucleotides: TGTGCCAGCTCACCTAGCCTTAGCGGTGAGCAGTTCTTC. It yields the protein CASSPSLSGEQFF.